The 30 T cell receptor beta chains below all came from one sample that was sequenced in a study of Graves' ophthalmopathy and Graves' hyperthyroidism. Amplification from RNA transcripts yielded the TCR beta CDR3 regions. Amplification began with first-round RT-PCR using HTBI primers, then second-round multiplex PCR was performed. TCRdb itself ran the multiplex PCR reads through MiXCR, one entry per CDR3 protein. Of under 350,000 distinct CDR3 sequences listed, 15% to 20% are singletons. What was sequenced was peripheral blood. Every receptor here comes from an adult man with Graves' ophthalmopathy.

This clonotype showed up many times. The V and J genes are TRBV6-2 or TRBV6-3 and TRBJ1-5; D remains unclear. Trimming left V 0 bases short and J 7 bases short, with 4 bases between. Germline assignment: CDR1 MNHEY and CDR2 SVGEGT. CDR3 length equals 12 residues. CDR3 residues: CASSYSRQPQHF. The CDR3 DNA reads as TGTGCCAGCAGTTACTCGCGGCAGCCCCAGCATTTT.

This clonotype was detected a few times. The rearrangement links TRBV11-2 to TRBJ2-4, with D uncertain. The ends were cut back, 0 bases at V and 2 bases at J, with 14 bases in the middle. Germline V CDR1 and CDR2: SGHAT, FQNNGV. The CDR3 consists of 17 residues. As DNA, the CDR3 is TGTGCCAGCAGCTTAGACTGGCGGAGAATTCCCAAAAACATTCAGTACTTC. Amino acids: CASSLDWRRIPKNIQYF.

This chain joins TRBV28 and TRBJ1-2; no clear D. V lost 3 bases and J lost 8, with 10 bases in between. Germline V gene data show CDR1 as MDHEN and CDR2 as SYDVKM. The CDR3 loop spans 12 amino acids. CDR3: CASSFKGLGYTF. CDR3 bases: TGTGCCAGCAGTTTCAAAGGGCTAGGCTACACCTTC.

Ten or more counts support this clonotype. The gene calls are TRBV6-2 or TRBV6-3 and TRBJ1-5; D unresolved. Germline CDR1 reads MNHEY; CDR2 reads SVGEGT. The CDR3 consists of 13 residues. The ends were cut back, 6 bases at V and 1 base at J, with 7 bases in the middle. The CDR3: CASRATSNQPQHF. CDR3 coding DNA: TGTGCCAGCAGGGCAACCAGCAATCAGCCCCAGCATTTT.

At least ten counts were recorded for this clonotype. The chain couples TRBV12-3 or TRBV12-4 to TRBJ1-2; D gene ambiguous. This CDR3 region has 14 residues. With 4 bases removed from V and 1 base from J, the gap between germline ends came to 10 bases. The CDR3 nucleotides read TGTGCCAGCAGTTACCAAACAGTTAACTATGGCTACACCTTC. Its translation is CASSYQTVNYGYTF.

This clonotype was seen many times. This sequence joins TRBV6-1 and TRBJ2-7, with 7 nucleotides matching TRBD1. After removal of 6 bases from V and 6 bases from J, the junction contained 11 bases not matched to a gene. The germline V gene encodes CDR1 MNHNS and CDR2 SASEGT. The CDR3 sequence is 14 residues long. The CDR3 DNA follows: TGTGCCAGCAGCACTGTACAGGGGAGAGGCGAGCAGTACTTC. It encodes CASSTVQGRGEQYF.

This clonotype has ten or more counts. V and J are TRBV2 and TRBJ2-6; 7 positions agree with TRBD1. Germline V CDR1 and CDR2: SNHLY, FYNNEI. V gave up 6 bases and J gave up 2 bases; unmatched junction bases: 7. The CDR3 spans 16 residues. CDR3: CASRVGTAAGANVLTF. DNA of the CDR3: TGTGCCAGCAGAGTAGGGACAGCAGCTGGGGCCAACGTCCTGACTTTC. The whole variable domain, filled in from reference TRBV2 and TRBJ2-6, reads EPEVTQTPSHQVTQMGQEVILRCVPISNHLYFYWYRQILGQKVEFLVSFYNNEISEKSEIFDDQFSVERPDGSNFTLKIRSTKLEDSAMYFCASRVGTAAGANVLTFGAGSRLTVL.

This clonotype has at least ten counts. This rearrangement joins TRBV19 to TRBJ2-7; a weak D match, TRBD1 (5 bases). The CDR3 is 13 residues long. CDR1 and CDR2 (germline): LNHDA, SQIVND (reference sequence). Trimming removed 4 bases at V and 1 base at J, with 8 bases between. The DNA of the CDR3 is TGTGCCAGTAGTAAGACAGCTTCCTACGAGCAGTACTTC. This gives the protein CASSKTASYEQYF.

This sequence joins TRBV6-1 and TRBJ1-5, with D uncertain. Looked up from germline, CDR1 is MNHNS and CDR2 is SASEGT. CDR3 length: 13 amino acids. V lost 7 bases and J 11 bases, leaving 18 bases between the germline ends. The CDR3, as DNA: TGTGCCAGCACCACGTGGAGCGATGAGACCCAGCATTTT. The encoded protein is CASTTWSDETQHF.

There are many counts of this clonotype. The chain uses TRBV12-3 or TRBV12-4 and TRBJ1-2; 9 bases fit TRBD1. The ends lost 6 bases at V and 3 bases at J; junction bases unmatched: 14. The CDR3 extends over 17 amino acids. The CDR3: CASSPVGGQGYDYGYTF. The CDR3 region has the DNA TGTGCCAGCAGCCCGGTTGGGGGACAGGGCTATGACTATGGCTACACCTTC.

This clonotype has at least ten counts. The genes are TRBV6-5 and TRBJ1-5, with 9 nucleotides matching TRBD1. V shed 0 bases, J shed 7 bases, and the junction held 4 bases outside the gene matches. Germline assignment: CDR1 MNHEY and CDR2 SVGAGI. The CDR3 spans 15 residues. CDR3 bases: TGTGCCAGCAGTTACTCACAGGGGGCCGGGCAGCCCCAGCATTTT. This gives the protein CASSYSQGAGQPQHF.

Turning to this clonotype: This sequence may be a read error, since a much larger clone differs from it by one base. The chain has TRBV7-9 and TRBJ1-2; possibly TRBD1 for D (6 bases). The CDR3 sequence is 13 residues long. Germline V CDR1 and CDR2: SEHNR, FQNEAQ (reference sequence). In DNA, the CDR3 is TGTGCCAGCAACTTAATCAGGGGTCGAGGCTACACCTTC. Its protein product is CASNLIRGRGYTF.

The rearrangement joins TRBV6-2 or TRBV6-3 to TRBJ1-2; D might be TRBD1 (5 bases). Germline V gene lookup returns CDR1 MNHEY and CDR2 SVGEGT. CDR3 size: 16 residues. The V end lost 2 bases, the J end lost 2 bases, and 15 bases lay between the germline ends. The CDR3 loop is CASSYGEGQANYGYTF. In DNA, the CDR3 is TGTGCCAGCAGTTACGGAGAGGGGCAGGCCAACTATGGCTACACCTTC.

This chain uses TRBV2 with TRBJ2-7, with 10 bases identical to TRBD2. The germline V gene encodes CDR1 SNHLY and CDR2 FYNNEI. V gave up 0 bases and J gave up 2 bases; unmatched junction bases: 7. There are 17 residues in the CDR3. The CDR3 protein is CASSEAGSGRPTYEQYF. The DNA for the CDR3 is TGTGCCAGCAGTGAAGCGGGTAGCGGGAGGCCAACCTACGAGCAGTACTTC.

Only a few counts were recorded for this clonotype. The gene calls are TRBV25-1 and TRBJ2-5; the match to TRBD2 covers 9 bases. The CDR3 is made up of 14 amino acids. V lost 5 bases to trimming and J lost 4 bases; unmatched junction nucleotides: 5. Germline lookup yields CDR1 MGHDK and CDR2 SYGVNS. The CDR3 DNA follows: TGTGCCAGCAGTTCAGCGGGAGGTTTAGAGACCCAGTACTTC. This codes for CASSSAGGLETQYF.

The chain joins TRBV7-8 to TRBJ2-7, with unresolved D. Germline CDR1 SGHVS, CDR2 FQNEAQ. Deletions cut 5 bases from V and 6 bases from J, with 11 bases between. CDR3 length equals 12 residues. The DNA of the CDR3 is TGTGCCAGCAGCCAGACCCTGGGCGAGCAGTACTTC. Encoded protein: CASSQTLGEQYF. The entire variable domain, with the rest obtained from reference TRBV7-8 and TRBJ2-7, is as follows: GAGVSQSPRYKVAKRGQDVALRCDPISGHVSLFWYQQALGQGPEFLTYFQNEAQLDKSGLPSDRFFAERPEGSVSTLKIQRTQQEDSAVYLCASSQTLGEQYFGPGTRLTVT.

The table lists this clonotype with many counts. The V call is TRBV7-8, the J call TRBJ2-5, with TRBD2 matching 7 bases. In germline, CDR1 is SGHVS, CDR2 FQNEAQ. This CDR3 spans 17 amino acids. Germline trimming cut 3 bases from V and 2 bases from J; bases unmatched to any gene: 12. This chain's CDR3 is CASSFSRVASGQETQYF. CDR3 sequence (DNA): TGTGCCAGCAGCTTCTCCCGAGTGGCTAGCGGACAAGAGACCCAGTACTTC.

The V gene is TRBV6-1, the J gene TRBJ2-2; 7 positions match TRBD2. The germline V gene has CDR1 MNHNS and CDR2 SASEGT. CDR3 length equals 14 residues. Trimming cost V 7 bases and J 2 bases; bases outside gene matches: 4. The CDR3: CASTRGGNTGELFF. DNA for the CDR3: TGTGCCAGCACCCGCGGGGGAAACACCGGGGAGCTGTTTTTT.

Notes on this clonotype: Given a much more abundant clone one base away, this may be a read error. This sequence joins TRBV27 and TRBJ2-4, with 7 bases that match TRBD2. After removal of 8 bases from V and 3 bases from J, the junction contained 7 bases not matched to a gene. Germline CDR1 is MNHEY and CDR2 is SMNVEV (reference sequence). The CDR3 length is 14 residues. DNA of the CDR3: TGTGCCAGCGGTTCGTCGGGGGGCAAAAACATTCAGTACTTC. It encodes CASGSSGGKNIQYF.

The table lists this clonotype with many counts. The CDR3 DNA reads TGTGCCAGCAGTTTATCGCGGGGGGCTTTCGTAGCTTTCTTT. Protein: CASSLSRGAFVAFF. This chain joins TRBV27 and TRBJ1-1, with D possibly TRBD1 on 6 matching bases. The CDR3 is 14 residues long. The germline gives CDR1 MNHEY, CDR2 SMNVEV (reference sequence). V was clipped by 0 bases and J by 10 bases, with 15 bases between them.

The CDR3 region is CASKAGGLYEQYF. The DNA of the CDR3 is TGTGCCAGCAAAGCGGGAGGGCTGTACGAGCAGTACTTC. The V gene is TRBV27, the J gene TRBJ2-7, with 10 bases matching TRBD2. CDR1 and CDR2 from the germline V gene are MNHEY and SMNVEV (reference sequence). The CDR3 is 13 residues long. Trimming removed 7 bases from V and 4 bases from J; junction bases left unmatched: 4.

The chain links TRBV28 to TRBJ2-7; 8 positions agree with TRBD2. The germline V gene encodes CDR1 MDHEN and CDR2 SYDVKM. V dropped 2 bases and J dropped 7; count of bases not matched to a gene: 7. The CDR3 has 14 residues. CDR3 loop: CASSLPAGAREQYF. In nucleotides, the CDR3 is TGTGCCAGCAGTTTACCAGCGGGAGCGCGGGAGCAGTACTTC.

The V and J genes are TRBV6-2 or TRBV6-3 and TRBJ2-7, with 7 positions matching TRBD2. Looked up from germline, CDR1 is MNHEY and CDR2 is SVGEGT. The CDR3 is 15 residues long. V shed 5 bases and J 4 bases; nucleotides not matched to a gene: 11. CDR3 loop: CASSTTLGGTYEQYF. The CDR3 bases are TGTGCCAGCAGTACTACTCTGGGGGGGACGTACGAGCAGTACTTC.

At least ten counts were recorded for this clonotype. The V gene is TRBV24-1, the J gene TRBJ2-7; 8 nucleotides agree with TRBD1. J gave up 4 bases and V 3 bases, and 4 bases lay outside the gene matches. This CDR3 has 14 residues. Germline V gives CDR1 KGHDR, CDR2 SFDVKD. CDR3 nucleotides: TGTGCCACCAGTGATGGGCGGGACAGGTACGAGCAGTACTTC. It yields the protein CATSDGRDRYEQYF.

This clonotype appeared many times. This chain connects TRBV6-5 to TRBJ2-2; D gene ambiguous. CDR1 and CDR2 (germline): MNHEY, SVGAGI. With 4 bases removed from V and 1 base from J, the gap between germline ends came to 7 bases. The length of the CDR3 is 14 residues. The CDR3 nucleotides read TGTGCCAGCAGTTCTGAACTGAACACCGGGGAGCTGTTTTTT. Its translation is CASSSELNTGELFF.

At least ten counts were recorded for this clonotype. The V and J genes are TRBV20-1 and TRBJ2-5, with D maybe TRBD2 (6 bases). This CDR3 comprises 15 residues. Germline CDR1 and CDR2: DFQATT and SNEGSKA (reference sequence). With 0 bases removed from V and 7 bases from J, the gap between germline ends came to 18 bases. The CDR3 region is CSARDVGEVERTQYF. The CDR3 bases are TGCAGTGCTAGAGATGTGGGGGAGGTGGAGAGGACCCAGTACTTC.

This clonotype was picked up one time. One end of the junction fails to match germline, which may point to a read error. This chain connects TRBV6-2 or TRBV6-3 to TRBJ2-6; weak D call: TRBD2 (7 bases). This CDR3 contains 16 residues. Per the germline V gene, CDR1 is MNHEY and CDR2 is SVGEGT. The CDR3: CASSQRDKAGANVLIF. The CDR3 nucleotides are TGTGCCAGCAGCCAGCGGGACAAGGCTGGGGCCAACGTCCTGATTTTC.

This clonotype came up many times. This chain's CDR3 is CASSLQGRGIETQYF. The CDR3, as DNA: TGCGCCAGCAGCTTGCAGGGCAGAGGAATAGAGACCCAGTACTTC. The V gene is TRBV5-1, the J gene TRBJ2-5, with D possibly being TRBD1 (5 bases). CDR1 SGHRS and CDR2 YFSETQ come from the germline V gene. The germline V and J ends were trimmed by 1 base and 4 bases, with 14 bases remaining between them. The CDR3 length is 15 residues.

This clonotype occurred many times. V usage is TRBV11-1 and J usage is TRBJ1-3, with 9 bases matching TRBD1. Trimming at V came to 5 bases and at J to 3 bases, leaving 8 bases not matched to a gene. Germline V gene lookup returns CDR1 SGHAT and CDR2 FQDESV (reference sequence). CDR3 size: 16 residues. Here the CDR3 reads CASSEPGTGFGNTIYF. The CDR3 nucleotides are TGTGCCAGCAGCGAGCCCGGGACAGGGTTTGGAAACACCATATATTTT.

In its sample, this clonotype was seen many times. The chain couples TRBV6-1 to TRBJ1-2; D is unclear. In germline, CDR1 is MNHNS, CDR2 SASEGT. Between the trimmed V and J ends, which lost 2 bases and 2 bases, there was a span of 6 bases. This CDR3 has 13 amino acids. CDR3 sequence (DNA): TGTGCCAGCAGTGAATACCCGAACTATGGCTACACCTTC. It yields the protein CASSEYPNYGYTF.